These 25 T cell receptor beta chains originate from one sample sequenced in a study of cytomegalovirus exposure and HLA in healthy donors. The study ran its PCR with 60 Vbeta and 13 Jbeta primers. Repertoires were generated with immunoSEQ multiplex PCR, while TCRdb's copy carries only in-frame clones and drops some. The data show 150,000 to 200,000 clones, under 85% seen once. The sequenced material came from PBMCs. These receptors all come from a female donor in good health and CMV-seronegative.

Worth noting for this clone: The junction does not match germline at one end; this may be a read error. CDR3 amino acids: CSSRRDRVGANVLTF. CDR3 in DNA: TGTTCCAGCAGACGTGACAGGGTCGGGGCCAACGTCCTGACTTTC. V gene TRBV7-9 combines with J gene TRBJ2-6; 7 positions agree with TRBD1. The CDR3 extends over 15 amino acids. The V gene's germline CDR1 is SEHNR and CDR2 FQNEAQ (reference sequence).

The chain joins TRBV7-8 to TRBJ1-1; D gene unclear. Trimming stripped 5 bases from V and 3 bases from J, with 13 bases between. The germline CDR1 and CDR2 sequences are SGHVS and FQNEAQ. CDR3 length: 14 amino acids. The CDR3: CASSLTPLYTEAFF. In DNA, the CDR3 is TGTGCCAGCAGCCTAACCCCACTGTACACTGAAGCTTTCTTT. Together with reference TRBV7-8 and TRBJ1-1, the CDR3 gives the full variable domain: GAGVSQSPRYKVAKRGQDVALRCDPISGHVSLFWYQQALGQGPEFLTYFQNEAQLDKSGLPSDRFFAERPEGSVSTLKIQRTQQEDSAVYLCASSLTPLYTEAFFGQGTRLTVV.

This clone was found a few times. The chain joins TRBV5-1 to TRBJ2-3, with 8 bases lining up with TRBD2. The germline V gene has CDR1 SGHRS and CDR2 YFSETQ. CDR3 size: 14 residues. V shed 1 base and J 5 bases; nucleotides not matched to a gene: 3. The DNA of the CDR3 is TGCGCCAGCAGCTTGTCCGGGGGGGAAGATACGCAGTATTTT. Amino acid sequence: CASSLSGGEDTQYF.

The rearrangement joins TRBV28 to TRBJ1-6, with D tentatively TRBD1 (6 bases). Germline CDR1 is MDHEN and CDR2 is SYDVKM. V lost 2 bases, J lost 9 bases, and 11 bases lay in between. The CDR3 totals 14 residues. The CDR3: CASSLHRASSPLHF. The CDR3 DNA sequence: TGTGCCAGCAGTTTACACAGGGCAAGTTCACCCCTCCACTTT.

The CDR3 sequence: CAISIQGAGTEAFF. Here the CDR3 DNA reads TGTGCCATCAGCATACAGGGGGCTGGCACTGAAGCTTTCTTT. The rearrangement links TRBV10-3 to TRBJ1-1; 9 bases are shared with TRBD1. Germline V lookup: CDR1 ENHRY, CDR2 SYGVKD. V shed 6 bases and J 4 bases; nucleotides not matched to a gene: 6. The CDR3 extends over 14 amino acids.

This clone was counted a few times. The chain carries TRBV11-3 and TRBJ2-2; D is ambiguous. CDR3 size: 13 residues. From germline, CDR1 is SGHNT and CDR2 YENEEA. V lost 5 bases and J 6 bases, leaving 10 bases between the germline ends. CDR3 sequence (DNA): TGTGCCAGCAGCCCGGGTGCAGCCGGGGAGCTGTTTTTT. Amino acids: CASSPGAAGELFF.

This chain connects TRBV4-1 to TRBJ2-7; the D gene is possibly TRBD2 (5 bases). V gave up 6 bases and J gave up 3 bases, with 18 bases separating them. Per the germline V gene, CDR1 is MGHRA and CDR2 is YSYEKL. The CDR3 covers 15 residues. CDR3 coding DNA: TGCGCCAGCAGACCTCCTACCCCGGCGGGCTACGAGCAGTACTTC. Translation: CASRPPTPAGYEQYF.

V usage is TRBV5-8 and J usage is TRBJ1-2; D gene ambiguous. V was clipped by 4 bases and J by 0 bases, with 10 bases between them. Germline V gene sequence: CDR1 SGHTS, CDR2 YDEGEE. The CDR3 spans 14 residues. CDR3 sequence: CASSPRDTNYGYTF. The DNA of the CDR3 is TGTGCCAGCAGCCCACGGGATACTAACTATGGCTACACCTTC.

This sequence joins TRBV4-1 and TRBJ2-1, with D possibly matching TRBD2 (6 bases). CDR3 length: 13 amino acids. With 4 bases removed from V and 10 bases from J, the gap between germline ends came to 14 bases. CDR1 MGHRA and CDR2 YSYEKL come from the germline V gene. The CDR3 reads CASSPLIGGEQFF. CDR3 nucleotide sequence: TGCGCCAGCAGCCCTCTAATTGGAGGGGAGCAGTTCTTC.

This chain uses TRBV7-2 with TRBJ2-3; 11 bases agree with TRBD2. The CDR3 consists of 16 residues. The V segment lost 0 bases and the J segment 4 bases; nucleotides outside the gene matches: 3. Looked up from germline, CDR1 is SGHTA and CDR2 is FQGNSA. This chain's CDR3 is CASSLASGGGADTQYF. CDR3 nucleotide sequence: TGTGCCAGCAGCTTAGCTAGCGGGGGGGGAGCAGATACGCAGTATTTT.

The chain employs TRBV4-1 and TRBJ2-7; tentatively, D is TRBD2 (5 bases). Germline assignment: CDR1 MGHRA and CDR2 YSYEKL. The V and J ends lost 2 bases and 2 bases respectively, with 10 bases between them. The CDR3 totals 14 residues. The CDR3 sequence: CASSQTAVTYEQYF. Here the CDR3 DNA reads TGCGCCAGCAGCCAAACAGCGGTAACCTACGAGCAGTACTTC.

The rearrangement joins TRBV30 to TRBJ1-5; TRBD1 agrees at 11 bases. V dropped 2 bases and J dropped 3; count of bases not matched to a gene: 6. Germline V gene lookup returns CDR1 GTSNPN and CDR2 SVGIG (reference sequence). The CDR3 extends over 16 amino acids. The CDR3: CAWSYGTGGPNQPQHF. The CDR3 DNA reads TGTGCCTGGAGTTATGGGACAGGGGGACCCAATCAGCCCCAGCATTTT. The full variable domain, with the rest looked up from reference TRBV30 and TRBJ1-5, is SQTIHQWPATLVQPVGSPLSLECTVEGTSNPNLYWYRQAAGRGLQLLFYSVGIGQISSEVPQNLSASRPQDRQFILSSKKLLLSDSGFYLCAWSYGTGGPNQPQHFGDGTRLSIL.

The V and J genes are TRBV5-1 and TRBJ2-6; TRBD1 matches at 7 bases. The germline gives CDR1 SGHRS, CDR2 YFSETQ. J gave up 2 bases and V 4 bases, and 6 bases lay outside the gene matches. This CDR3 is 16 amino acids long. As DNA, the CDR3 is TGCGCCAGCAGCCCGACAGGGACCCCTGGGGCCAACGTCCTGACTTTC. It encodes CASSPTGTPGANVLTF.

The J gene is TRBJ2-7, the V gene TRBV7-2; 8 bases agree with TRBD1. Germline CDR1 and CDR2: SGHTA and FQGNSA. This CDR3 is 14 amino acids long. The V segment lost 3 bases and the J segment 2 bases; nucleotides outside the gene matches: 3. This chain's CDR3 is CASSFTQGAYEQYF. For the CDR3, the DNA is TGTGCCAGCAGCTTCACACAGGGGGCCTACGAGCAGTACTTC.

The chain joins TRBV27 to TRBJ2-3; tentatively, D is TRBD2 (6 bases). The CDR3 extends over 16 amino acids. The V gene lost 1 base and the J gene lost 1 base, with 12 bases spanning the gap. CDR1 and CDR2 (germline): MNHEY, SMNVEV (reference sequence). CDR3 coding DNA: TGTGCCAGCAGTTTATTTGGCGGGGTGCGCACAGATACGCAGTATTTT. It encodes CASSLFGGVRTDTQYF.

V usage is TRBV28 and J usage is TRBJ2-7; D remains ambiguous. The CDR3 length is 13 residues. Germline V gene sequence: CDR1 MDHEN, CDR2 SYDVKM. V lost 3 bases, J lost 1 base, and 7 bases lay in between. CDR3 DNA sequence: TGTGCCAGCAGTTTTTCGAGTTCCTACGAGCAGTACTTC. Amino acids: CASSFSSSYEQYF.

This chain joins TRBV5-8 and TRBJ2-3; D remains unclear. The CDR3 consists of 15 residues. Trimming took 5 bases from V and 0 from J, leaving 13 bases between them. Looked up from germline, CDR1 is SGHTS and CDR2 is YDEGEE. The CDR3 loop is CASRNAVTSTDTQYF. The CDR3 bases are TGTGCCAGCAGGAATGCGGTTACTAGCACAGATACGCAGTATTTT.

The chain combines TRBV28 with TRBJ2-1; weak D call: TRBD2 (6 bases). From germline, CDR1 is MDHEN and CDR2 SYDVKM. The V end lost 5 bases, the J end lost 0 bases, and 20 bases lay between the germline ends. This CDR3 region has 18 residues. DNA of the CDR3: TGTGCCAGCAGTCCCCTCAAGGGTAGCGGTCTCTCCTACAATGAGCAGTTCTTC. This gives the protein CASSPLKGSGLSYNEQFF.

The CDR3 spells CASSLGQGKISYEQYF. DNA for the CDR3: TGTGCCAGCAGCTTGGGACAGGGCAAAATATCCTACGAGCAGTACTTC. V gene TRBV7-6 combines with J gene TRBJ2-7; 9 nucleotides line up with TRBD1. The germline V gene has CDR1 SGHVS and CDR2 FNYEAQ. The CDR3 is 16 residues long. V shed 3 bases, J shed 1 base, and the junction held 7 bases outside the gene matches.

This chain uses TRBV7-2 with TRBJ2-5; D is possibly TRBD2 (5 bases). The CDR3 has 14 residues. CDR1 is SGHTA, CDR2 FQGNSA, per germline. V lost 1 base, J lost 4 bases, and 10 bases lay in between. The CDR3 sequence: CASSLGGFGETQYF. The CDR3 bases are TGTGCCAGCAGCTTAGGAGGGTTTGGAGAGACCCAGTACTTC.

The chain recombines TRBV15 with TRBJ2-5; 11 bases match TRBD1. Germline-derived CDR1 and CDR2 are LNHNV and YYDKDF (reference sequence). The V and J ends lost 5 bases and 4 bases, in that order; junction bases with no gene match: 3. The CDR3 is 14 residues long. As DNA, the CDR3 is TGTGCCACCAGCCAGGACAGGGGGCGAGAGACCCAGTACTTC. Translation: CATSQDRGRETQYF.

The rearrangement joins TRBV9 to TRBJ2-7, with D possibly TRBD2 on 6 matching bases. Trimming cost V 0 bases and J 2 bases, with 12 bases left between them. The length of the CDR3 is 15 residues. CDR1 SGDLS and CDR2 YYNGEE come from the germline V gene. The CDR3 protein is CASSVDAGIAYEQYF. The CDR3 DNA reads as TGTGCCAGCAGCGTAGATGCGGGGATAGCCTACGAGCAGTACTTC.

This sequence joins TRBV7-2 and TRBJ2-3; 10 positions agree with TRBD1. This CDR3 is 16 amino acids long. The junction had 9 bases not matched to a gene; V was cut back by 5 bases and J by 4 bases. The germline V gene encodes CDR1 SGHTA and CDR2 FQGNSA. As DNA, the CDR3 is TGTGCCAGCAGCACTCCGGGACAGGGGTCCGCAGATACGCAGTATTTT. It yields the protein CASSTPGQGSADTQYF.

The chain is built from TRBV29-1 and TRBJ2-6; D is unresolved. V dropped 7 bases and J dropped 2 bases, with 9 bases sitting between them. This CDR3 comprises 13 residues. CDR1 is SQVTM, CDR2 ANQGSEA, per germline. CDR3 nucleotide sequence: TGCAGCGCCATGAGTACTGGGGCCAACGTCCTGACTTTC. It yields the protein CSAMSTGANVLTF.

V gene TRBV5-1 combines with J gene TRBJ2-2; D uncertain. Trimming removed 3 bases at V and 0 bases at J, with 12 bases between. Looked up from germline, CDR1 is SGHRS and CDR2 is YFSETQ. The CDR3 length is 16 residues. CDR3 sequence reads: CASSYRGLSNTGELFF. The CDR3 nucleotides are TGCGCCAGCAGCTATCGTGGGCTGTCGAACACCGGGGAGCTGTTTTTT. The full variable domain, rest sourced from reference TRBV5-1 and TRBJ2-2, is KAGVTQTPRYLIKTRGQQVTLSCSPISGHRSVSWYQQTPGQGLQFLFEYFSETQRNKGNFPGRFSGRQFSNSRSEMNVSTLELGDSALYLCASSYRGLSNTGELFFGEGSRLTVL.